These 5 T cell receptor beta chains came from one sample sequenced in a study of blood T cells in healthy people across ages. The use of a sample-barcoded 5' primer and a J-beta primer mix characterized a second PCR of about 7 to 12 cycles. A single record per CDR3 protein comes from TCRdb applying MiXCR to the 5' RACE reads. The table has about 800,000 distinct CDR3 sequences, 20% to 25% seen once. Another study also made use of these data, one on T cells of mothers and their children.

The sequenced material came from blood. The receptors originated from a boy between 5 and 17 years old in good health.

This clonotype occurred many times. The chain joins TRBV5-5 to TRBJ1-3; perhaps TRBD1 as D (5 bases). Germline lookup yields CDR1 SGHKS and CDR2 YYEKEE (reference sequence). The V gene lost 4 bases and the J gene lost 0 bases, with 14 bases spanning the gap. This CDR3 spans 16 amino acids. This chain's CDR3 is CASSRDYASSGNTIYF. The CDR3 region has the DNA TGTGCCAGCAGCCGGGACTATGCTAGCTCTGGAAACACCATATATTTT.

The table lists this clonotype with many counts. This chain connects TRBV7-9 to TRBJ1-3; D is uncertain. Germline CDR1 reads SEHNR; CDR2 reads FQNEAQ (reference sequence). This CDR3 region has 14 residues. Trimming left V 1 base short and J 0 bases short, with 4 bases between. The CDR3 protein is CASSLDSSGNTIYF. In nucleotides, the CDR3 is TGTGCCAGCAGCTTAGACAGCTCTGGAAACACCATATATTTT.

The genes are TRBV28 and TRBJ2-7, with D possibly being TRBD2 (5 bases). With the DNA end fitting TRBJ2-5 better, the J assignment may be wrong. The CDR3 has 12 residues. CDR1 is MDHEN, CDR2 SYDVKM, per germline. The CDR3, as DNA: TGTGCCAGCTTTCGGGGAGAAGAGACCCAGTACTTC. Amino acids: CASFRGEETQYF.

The chain couples TRBV4-1 to TRBJ2-1, with TRBD1 as a possible D gene (5 bases). The V end lost 3 bases, the J end lost 4 bases, and 16 bases lay between the germline ends. Germline-derived CDR1 and CDR2 are MGHRA and YSYEKL. The CDR3 loop spans 16 amino acids. The CDR3: CASSHAPRQWYNEQFF. CDR3 DNA: TGCGCCAGCAGCCATGCGCCTAGACAGTGGTACAATGAGCAGTTCTTC.

This clonotype has only a few counts. V and J are TRBV19 and TRBJ1-2; D not resolved. This CDR3 is built from 14 residues. CDR1 is LNHDA and CDR2 is SQIVND in the germline V gene (reference sequence). The V end lost 10 bases, the J end lost 3 bases, and 18 bases lay between the germline ends. The CDR3 coding sequence is TGTGCCACCGCAGACACCGGCATTCACTATGGCTACACCTTC. It specifies CATADTGIHYGYTF.